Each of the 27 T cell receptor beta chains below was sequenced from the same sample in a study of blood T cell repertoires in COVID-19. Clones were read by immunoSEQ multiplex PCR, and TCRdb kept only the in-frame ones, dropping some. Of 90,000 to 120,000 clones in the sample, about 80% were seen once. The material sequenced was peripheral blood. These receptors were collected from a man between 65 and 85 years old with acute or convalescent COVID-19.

The CDR3 loop is CASSLAPGDFYEQYF. The CDR3, as DNA: TGTGCCAGCAGCTTGGCTCCAGGGGATTTTTACGAGCAGTACTTC. The V gene is TRBV5-8, the J gene TRBJ2-7, with D tentatively TRBD1 (6 bases). The V end was cut by 0 bases, the J end by 4 bases, with 14 bases between. The germline CDR1 and CDR2 sequences are SGHTS and YDEGEE. The CDR3 length is 15 residues.

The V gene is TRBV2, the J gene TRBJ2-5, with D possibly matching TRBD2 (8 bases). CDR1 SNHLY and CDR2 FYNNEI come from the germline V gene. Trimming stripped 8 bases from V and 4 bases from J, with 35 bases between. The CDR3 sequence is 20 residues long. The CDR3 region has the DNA TGTGCCAGCCTCCGGGACAGACTGTTTTTGGGACGGGGGGGCCGAGAGACCCAGTACTTC. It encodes CASLRDRLFLGRGGRETQYF.

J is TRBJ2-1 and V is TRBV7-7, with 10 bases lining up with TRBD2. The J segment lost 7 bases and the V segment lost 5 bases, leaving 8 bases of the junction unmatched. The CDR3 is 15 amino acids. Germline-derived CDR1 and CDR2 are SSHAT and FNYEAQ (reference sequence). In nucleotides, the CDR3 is TGTGCCAGCAGCGCGGGAAGCGGGGGGGGGAATGAGCAGTTCTTC. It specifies CASSAGSGGGNEQFF.

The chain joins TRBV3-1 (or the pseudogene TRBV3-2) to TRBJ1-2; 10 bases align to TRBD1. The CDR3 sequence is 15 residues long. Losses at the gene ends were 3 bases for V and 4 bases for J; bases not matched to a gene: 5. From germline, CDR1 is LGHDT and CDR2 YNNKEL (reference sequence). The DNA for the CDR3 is TGTGCCAGCAGCCACGGGACAGGGGCGGGCTATGGCTACACCTTC. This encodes CASSHGTGAGYGYTF.

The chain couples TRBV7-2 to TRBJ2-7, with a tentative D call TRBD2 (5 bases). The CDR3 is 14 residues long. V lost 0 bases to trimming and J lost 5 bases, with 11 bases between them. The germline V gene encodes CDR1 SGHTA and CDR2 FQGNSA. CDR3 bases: TGTGCCAGCAGCTTAGCGCGGGCAGTCCACGAGCAGTACTTC. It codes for CASSLARAVHEQYF.

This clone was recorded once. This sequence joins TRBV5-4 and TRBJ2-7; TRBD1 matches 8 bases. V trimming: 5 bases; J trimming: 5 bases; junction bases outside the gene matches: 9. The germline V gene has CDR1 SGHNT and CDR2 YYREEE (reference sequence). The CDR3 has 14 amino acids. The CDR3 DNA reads TGTGCCAGCAGTCCCCCAGGGGGCCTGAACGAGCAGTACTTC. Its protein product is CASSPPGGLNEQYF.

CDR3 coding DNA: TGTGCCAGCTCACACAGGCAGGGGGTTACCTACGAGCAGTACTTC. Its translation: CASSHRQGVTYEQYF. The genes are TRBV18 and TRBJ2-7; 7 bases are shared with TRBD1. J gave up 2 bases and V 4 bases, and 8 bases lay outside the gene matches. This CDR3 is 15 amino acids long. Germline CDR1 KGHSH, CDR2 LQKENI.

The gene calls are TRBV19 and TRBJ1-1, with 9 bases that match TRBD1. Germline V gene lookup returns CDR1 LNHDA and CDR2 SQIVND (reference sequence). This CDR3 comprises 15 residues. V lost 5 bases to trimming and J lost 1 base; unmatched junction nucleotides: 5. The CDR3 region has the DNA TGTGCCAGTAGTCTCCGGACAGGGGCGAACACTGAAGCTTTCTTT. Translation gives CASSLRTGANTEAFF.

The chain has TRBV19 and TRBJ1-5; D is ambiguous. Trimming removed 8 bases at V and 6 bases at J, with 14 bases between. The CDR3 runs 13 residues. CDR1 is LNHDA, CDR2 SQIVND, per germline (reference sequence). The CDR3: CASQDSSGQPQHF. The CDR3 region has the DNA TGTGCCAGTCAAGACTCGTCCGGTCAGCCCCAGCATTTT. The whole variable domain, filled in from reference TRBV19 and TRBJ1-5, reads DGGITQSPKYLFRKEGQNVTLSCEQNLNHDAMYWYRQDPGQGLRLIYYSQIVNDFQKGDIAEGYSVSREKKESFPLTVTSAQKNPTAFYLCASQDSSGQPQHFGDGTRLSIL.

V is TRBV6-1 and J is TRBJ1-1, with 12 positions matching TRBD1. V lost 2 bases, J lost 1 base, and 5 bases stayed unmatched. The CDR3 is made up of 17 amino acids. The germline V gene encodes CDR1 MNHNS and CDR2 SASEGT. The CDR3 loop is CASSERMGQGANTEAFF. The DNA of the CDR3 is TGTGCCAGCAGTGAAAGGATGGGACAGGGGGCGAACACTGAAGCTTTCTTT.

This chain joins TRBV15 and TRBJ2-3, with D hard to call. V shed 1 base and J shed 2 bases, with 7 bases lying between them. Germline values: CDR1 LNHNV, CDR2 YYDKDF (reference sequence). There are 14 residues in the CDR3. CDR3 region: CATSRGATTDTQYF. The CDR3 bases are TGTGCCACCAGCAGAGGGGCCACCACAGATACGCAGTATTTT.

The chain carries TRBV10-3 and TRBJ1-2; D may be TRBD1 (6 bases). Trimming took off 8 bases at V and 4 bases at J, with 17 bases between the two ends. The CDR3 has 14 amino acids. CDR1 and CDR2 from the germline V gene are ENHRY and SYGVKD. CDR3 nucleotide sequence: TGTGCCATCGGGCAGGACAGAGAGACCTATGGCTACACCTTC. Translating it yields CAIGQDRETYGYTF.

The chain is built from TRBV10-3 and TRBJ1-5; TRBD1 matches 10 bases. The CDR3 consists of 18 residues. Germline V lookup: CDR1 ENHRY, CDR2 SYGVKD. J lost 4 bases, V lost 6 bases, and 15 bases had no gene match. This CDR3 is CAIRASGGGTGENQPQHF. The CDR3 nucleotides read TGTGCCATCAGAGCCAGTGGAGGGGGGACAGGGGAAAATCAGCCCCAGCATTTT.

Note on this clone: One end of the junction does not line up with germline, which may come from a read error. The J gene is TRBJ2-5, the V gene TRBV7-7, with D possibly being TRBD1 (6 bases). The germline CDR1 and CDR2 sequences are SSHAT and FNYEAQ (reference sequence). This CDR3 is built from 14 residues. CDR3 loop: CASSLMDSQETQYF. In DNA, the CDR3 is TGTGCTAGCAGCTTAATGGACAGCCAAGAGACCCAGTACTTC.

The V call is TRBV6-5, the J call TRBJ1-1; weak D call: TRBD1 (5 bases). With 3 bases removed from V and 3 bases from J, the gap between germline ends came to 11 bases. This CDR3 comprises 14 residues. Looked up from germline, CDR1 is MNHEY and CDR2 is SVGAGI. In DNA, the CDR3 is TGTGCCAGCAGTTATCGGGGGTCGGACACTGAAGCTTTCTTT. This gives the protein CASSYRGSDTEAFF.

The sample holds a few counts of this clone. The CDR3 sequence is CASSLGRAWSEKLFF. The CDR3 nucleotides are TGTGCCAGCAGCCTCGGGAGGGCCTGGAGTGAAAAACTGTTTTTT. The genes are TRBV6-2 or TRBV6-3 and TRBJ1-4; no clear D gene. The CDR3 has 15 residues. Germline CDR1 MNHEY, CDR2 SVGEGT. The ends were cut back, 6 bases at V and 7 bases at J, with 18 bases in the middle.

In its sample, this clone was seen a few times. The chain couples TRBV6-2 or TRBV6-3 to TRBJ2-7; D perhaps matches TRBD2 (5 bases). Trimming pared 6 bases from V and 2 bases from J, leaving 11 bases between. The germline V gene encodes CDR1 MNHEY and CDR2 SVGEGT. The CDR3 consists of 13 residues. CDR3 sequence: CASSRTGAYEQYF. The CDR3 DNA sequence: TGTGCCAGCAGCAGAACCGGGGCCTACGAGCAGTACTTC.

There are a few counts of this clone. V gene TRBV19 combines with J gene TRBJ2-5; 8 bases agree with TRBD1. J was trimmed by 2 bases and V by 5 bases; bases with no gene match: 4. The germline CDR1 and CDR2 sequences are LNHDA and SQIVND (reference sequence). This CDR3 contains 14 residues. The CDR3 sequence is CASSPTGGQETQYF. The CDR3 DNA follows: TGTGCCAGTAGTCCTACAGGGGGGCAAGAGACCCAGTACTTC. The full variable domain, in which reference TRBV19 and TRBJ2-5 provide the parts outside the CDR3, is DGGITQSPKYLFRKEGQNVTLSCEQNLNHDAMYWYRQDPGQGLRLIYYSQIVNDFQKGDIAEGYSVSREKKESFPLTVTSAQKNPTAFYLCASSPTGGQETQYFGPGTRLLVL.

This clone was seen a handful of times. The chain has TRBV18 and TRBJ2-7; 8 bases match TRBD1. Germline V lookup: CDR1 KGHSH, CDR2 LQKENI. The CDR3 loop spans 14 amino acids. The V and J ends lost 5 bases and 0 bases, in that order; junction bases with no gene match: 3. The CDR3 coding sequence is TGTGCCAGCTCAGACAGGGGTGGCTCCTACGAGCAGTACTTC. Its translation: CASSDRGGSYEQYF.

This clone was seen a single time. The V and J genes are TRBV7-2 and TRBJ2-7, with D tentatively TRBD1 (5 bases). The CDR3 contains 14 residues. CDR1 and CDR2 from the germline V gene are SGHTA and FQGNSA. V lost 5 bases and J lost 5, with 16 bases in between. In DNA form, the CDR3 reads TGTGCCAGCAGCAGGGGCCAAGTTCTAGACGAGCAGTACTTC. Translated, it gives CASSRGQVLDEQYF.

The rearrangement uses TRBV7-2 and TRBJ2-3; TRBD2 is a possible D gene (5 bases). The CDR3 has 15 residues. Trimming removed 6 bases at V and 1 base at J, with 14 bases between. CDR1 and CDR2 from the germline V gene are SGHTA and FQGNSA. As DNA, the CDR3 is TGTGCCAGCAGATGGGCGGCGGGTGGCACAGATACGCAGTATTTT. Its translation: CASRWAAGGTDTQYF.

The CDR3: CASSLRDSYNQPQHF. The CDR3 DNA is TGTGCCAGCAGCCTGCGGGACAGCTACAATCAGCCCCAGCATTTT. This chain connects TRBV2 to TRBJ1-5; 7 bases are shared with TRBD1. J lost 3 bases, V lost 6 bases, and 8 bases had no gene match. Looked up from germline, CDR1 is SNHLY and CDR2 is FYNNEI. This CDR3 region has 15 residues.

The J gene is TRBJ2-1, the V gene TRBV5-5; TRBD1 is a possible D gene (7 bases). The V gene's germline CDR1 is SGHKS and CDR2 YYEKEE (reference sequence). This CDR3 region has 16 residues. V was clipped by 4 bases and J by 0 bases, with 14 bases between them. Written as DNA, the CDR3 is TGTGCCAGCAGCCCAGGGGGGTCGAGCTCCTACAATGAGCAGTTCTTC. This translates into CASSPGGSSSYNEQFF. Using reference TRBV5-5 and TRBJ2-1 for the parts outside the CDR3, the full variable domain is DAGVTQSPTHLIKTRGQQVTLRCSPISGHKSVSWYQQVLGQGPQFIFQYYEKEERGRGNFPDRFSARQFPNYSSELNVNALLLGDSALYLCASSPGGSSSYNEQFFGPGTRLTVL.

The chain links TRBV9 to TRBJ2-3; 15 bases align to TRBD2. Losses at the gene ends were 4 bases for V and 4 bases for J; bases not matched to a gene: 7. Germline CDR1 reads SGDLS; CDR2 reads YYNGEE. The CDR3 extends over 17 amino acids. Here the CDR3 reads CASSPWTSGGAADTQYF. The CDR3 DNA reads TGTGCCAGCAGCCCATGGACTAGCGGGGGGGCGGCAGATACGCAGTATTTT.

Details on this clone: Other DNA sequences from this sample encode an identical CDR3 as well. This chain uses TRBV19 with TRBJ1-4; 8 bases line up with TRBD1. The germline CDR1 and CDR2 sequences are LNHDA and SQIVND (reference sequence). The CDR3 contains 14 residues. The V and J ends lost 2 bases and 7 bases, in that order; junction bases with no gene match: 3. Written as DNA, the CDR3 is TGTGCCAGTAGTATACAGGGGGCTCGTGAAAAACTGTTTTTT. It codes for CASSIQGAREKLFF.

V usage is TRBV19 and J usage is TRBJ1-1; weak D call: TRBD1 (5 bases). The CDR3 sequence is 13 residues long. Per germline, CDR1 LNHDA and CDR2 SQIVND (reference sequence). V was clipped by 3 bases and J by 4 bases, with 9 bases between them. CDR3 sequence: CASSMWGGTEAFF. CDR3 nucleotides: TGTGCCAGTAGTATGTGGGGCGGCACTGAAGCTTTCTTT.

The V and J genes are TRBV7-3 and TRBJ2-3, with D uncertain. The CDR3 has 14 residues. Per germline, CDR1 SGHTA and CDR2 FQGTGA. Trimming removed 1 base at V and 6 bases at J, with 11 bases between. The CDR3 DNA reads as TGTGCCAGCAGCTTAAGGGCCCTCCCGGATACGCAGTATTTT. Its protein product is CASSLRALPDTQYF.